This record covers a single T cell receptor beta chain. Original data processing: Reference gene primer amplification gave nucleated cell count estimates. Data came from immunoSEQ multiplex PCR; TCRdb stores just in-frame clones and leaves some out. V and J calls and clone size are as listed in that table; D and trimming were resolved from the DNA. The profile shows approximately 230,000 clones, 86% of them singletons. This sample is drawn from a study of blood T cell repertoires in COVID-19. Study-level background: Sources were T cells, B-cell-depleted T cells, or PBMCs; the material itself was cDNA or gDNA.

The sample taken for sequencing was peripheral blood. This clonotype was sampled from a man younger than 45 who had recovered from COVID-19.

The chain's CDR3 is CASSQSTNRGVYEQYF. The CDR3 DNA sequence: TGCGCCAGCAGTCAATCGACCAATCGGGGGGTCTACGAGCAGTACTTC. This chain connects TRBV23-1 to TRBJ2-7, with 7 nucleotides matching TRBD2. TRBV23-1 is reported as an ORF; its role is uncertain. The CDR3 has 16 amino acids. V gave up 0 bases and J gave up 3 bases; unmatched junction bases: 8.